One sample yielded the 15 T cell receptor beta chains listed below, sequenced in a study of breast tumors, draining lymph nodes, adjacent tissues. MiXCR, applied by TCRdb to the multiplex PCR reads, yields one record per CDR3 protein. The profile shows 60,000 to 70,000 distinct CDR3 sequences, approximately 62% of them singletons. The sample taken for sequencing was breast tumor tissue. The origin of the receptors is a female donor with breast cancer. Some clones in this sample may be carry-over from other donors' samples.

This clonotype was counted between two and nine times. The CDR3 sequence is CASSEKQGGYNEQFF. CDR3 DNA: TGTGCCAGCAGTGAAAAGCAGGGCGGCTACAATGAGCAGTTCTTC. V usage is TRBV2 and J usage is TRBJ2-1; D is perhaps TRBD1 (5 bases). The CDR3 contains 15 residues. CDR1 and CDR2 (germline): SNHLY, FYNNEI. V was trimmed by 2 bases and J by 3 bases, leaving 11 bases between them.

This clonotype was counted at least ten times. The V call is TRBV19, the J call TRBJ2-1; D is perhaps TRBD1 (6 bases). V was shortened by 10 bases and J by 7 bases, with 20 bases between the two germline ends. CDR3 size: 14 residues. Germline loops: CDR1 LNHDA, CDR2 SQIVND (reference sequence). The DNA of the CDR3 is TGTGCCACCGTCCGGGACCCCAGGGGTAATGAGCAGTTCTTC. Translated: CATVRDPRGNEQFF.

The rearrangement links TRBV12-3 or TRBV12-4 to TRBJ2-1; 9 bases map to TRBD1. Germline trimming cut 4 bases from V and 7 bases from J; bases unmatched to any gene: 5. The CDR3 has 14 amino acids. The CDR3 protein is CASSYGTGLNEQFF. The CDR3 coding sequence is TGTGCCAGCAGTTACGGGACAGGGTTGAATGAGCAGTTCTTC.

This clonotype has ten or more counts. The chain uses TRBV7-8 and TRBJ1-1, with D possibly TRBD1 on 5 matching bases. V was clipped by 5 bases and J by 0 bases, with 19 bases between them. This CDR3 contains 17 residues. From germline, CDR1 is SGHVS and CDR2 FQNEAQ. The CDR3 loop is CASSLLGTGKMNTEAFF. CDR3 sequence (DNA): TGTGCCAGCAGCCTCCTCGGGACGGGCAAGATGAACACTGAAGCTTTCTTT.

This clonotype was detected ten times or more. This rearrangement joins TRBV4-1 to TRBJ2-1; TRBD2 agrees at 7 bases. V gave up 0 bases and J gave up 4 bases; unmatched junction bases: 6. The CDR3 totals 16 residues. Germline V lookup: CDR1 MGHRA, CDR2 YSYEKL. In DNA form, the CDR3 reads TGCGCCAGCAGCCAAGATGCTAGCGGCACTTACAATGAGCAGTTCTTC. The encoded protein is CASSQDASGTYNEQFF.

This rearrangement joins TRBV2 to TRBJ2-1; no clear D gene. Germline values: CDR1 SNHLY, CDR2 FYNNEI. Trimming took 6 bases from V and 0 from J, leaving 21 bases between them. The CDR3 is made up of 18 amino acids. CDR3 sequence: CASSPSLDPLISYNEQFF. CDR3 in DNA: TGTGCCAGCAGCCCGAGTCTCGACCCTCTAATCTCCTACAATGAGCAGTTCTTC.

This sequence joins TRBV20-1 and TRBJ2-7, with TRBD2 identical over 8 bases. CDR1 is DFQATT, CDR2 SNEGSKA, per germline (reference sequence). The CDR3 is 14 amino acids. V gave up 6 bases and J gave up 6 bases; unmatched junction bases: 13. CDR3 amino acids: CSASWGGGYSEQYF. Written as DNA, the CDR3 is TGCAGTGCCAGTTGGGGCGGGGGGTACTCCGAGCAGTACTTC.

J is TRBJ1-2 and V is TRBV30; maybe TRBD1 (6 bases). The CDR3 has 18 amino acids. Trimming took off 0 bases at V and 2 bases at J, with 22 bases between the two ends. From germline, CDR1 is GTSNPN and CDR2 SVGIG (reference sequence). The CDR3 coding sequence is TGTGCCTGGAGTGTGGAGGGGGGACTCTACGCACAAAACTATGGCTACACCTTC. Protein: CAWSVEGGLYAQNYGYTF.

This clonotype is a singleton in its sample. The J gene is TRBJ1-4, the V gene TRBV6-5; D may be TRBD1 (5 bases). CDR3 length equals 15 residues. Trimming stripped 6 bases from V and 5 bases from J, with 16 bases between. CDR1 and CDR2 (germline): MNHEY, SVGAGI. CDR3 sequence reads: CASRRDQANNEKLFF. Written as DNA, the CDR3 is TGTGCCAGCAGGCGGGACCAGGCGAACAATGAAAAACTGTTTTTT.

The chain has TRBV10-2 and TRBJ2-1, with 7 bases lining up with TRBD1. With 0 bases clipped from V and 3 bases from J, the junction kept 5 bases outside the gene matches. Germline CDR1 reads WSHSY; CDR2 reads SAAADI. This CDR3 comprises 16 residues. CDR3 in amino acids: CASSESTGTVYNEQFF. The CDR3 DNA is TGCGCCAGCAGTGAGTCAACCGGGACAGTCTACAATGAGCAGTTCTTC.

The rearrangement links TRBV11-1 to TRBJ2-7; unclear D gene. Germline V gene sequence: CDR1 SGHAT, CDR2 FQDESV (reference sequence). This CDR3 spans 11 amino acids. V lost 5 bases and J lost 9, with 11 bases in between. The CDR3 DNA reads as TGTGCCAGCAGCCCAGCCTATACGCAGTACTTC. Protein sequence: CASSPAYTQYF. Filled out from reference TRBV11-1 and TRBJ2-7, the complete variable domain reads EAEVAQSPRYKITEKSQAVAFWCDPISGHATLYWYRQILGQGPELLVQFQDESVVDDSQLPKDRFSAERLKGVDSTLKIQPAELGDSAMYLCASSPAYTQYFGPGTRLTVT.

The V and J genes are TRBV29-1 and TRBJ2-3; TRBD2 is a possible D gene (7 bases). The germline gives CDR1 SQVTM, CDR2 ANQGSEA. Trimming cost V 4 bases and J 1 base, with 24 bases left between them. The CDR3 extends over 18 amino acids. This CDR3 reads CSVVYYLGGAGGTDTQYF. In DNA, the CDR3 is TGCAGCGTTGTTTACTACTTAGGGGGGGCTGGGGGCACAGATACGCAGTATTTT.

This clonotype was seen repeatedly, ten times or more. CDR3 coding DNA: TGTGCCTGGAGCGCAGGGGGAGGGGTAGGCTATGGCTACACCTTC. Its translation is CAWSAGGGVGYGYTF. This chain connects TRBV30 to TRBJ1-2; TRBD1 agrees at 7 bases. The V segment lost 3 bases and the J segment 4 bases; nucleotides outside the gene matches: 11. CDR3 length equals 15 residues. Looked up from germline, CDR1 is GTSNPN and CDR2 is SVGIG (reference sequence).

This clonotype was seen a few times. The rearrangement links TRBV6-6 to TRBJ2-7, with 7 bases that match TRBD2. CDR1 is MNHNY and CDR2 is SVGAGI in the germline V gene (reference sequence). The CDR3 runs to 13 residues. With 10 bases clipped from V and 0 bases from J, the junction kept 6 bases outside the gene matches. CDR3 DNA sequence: TGTGCCACCACTAGCGTTTCCTCCTACGAGCAGTACTTC. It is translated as CATTSVSSYEQYF.

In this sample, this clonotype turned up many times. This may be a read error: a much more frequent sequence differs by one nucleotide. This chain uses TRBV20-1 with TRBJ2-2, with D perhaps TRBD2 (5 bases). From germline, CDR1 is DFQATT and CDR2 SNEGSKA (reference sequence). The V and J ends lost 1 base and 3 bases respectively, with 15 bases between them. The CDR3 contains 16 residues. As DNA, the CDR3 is TGCAGTGCTAGAGGTCTAGGGAGTCGTGACACCGGGGAGCTGTTTTTT. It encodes CSARGLGSRDTGELFF.